The next 15 T cell receptor beta chains were all read from a single sample in a study of T cell changes during pregnancy in multiple sclerosis. Method: immunoSEQ multiplex PCR; TCRdb's copy keeps in-frame clones and lacks some. This sample carries around 21,000 clones, about 88% of them seen once, and the ten largest clones take approximately 19%. Here the sequenced sample was CD8+ T cells from peripheral blood mononuclear cells, taken after pregnancy. The receptors here all came from a female donor in good health, enrolled as a control in a pregnancy study.

The CDR3 DNA sequence: TGTGCCTGGAGTCGCAGGTCTGGCTACACCTTC. It translates to CAWSRRSGYTF. This sequence joins TRBV30 and TRBJ1-2; D not resolved. Germline loops: CDR1 GTSNPN, CDR2 SVGIG (reference sequence). Deletions cut 2 bases from V and 7 bases from J, with 8 bases between. CDR3 length: 11 residues.

This clone showed up just once. The chain is built from TRBV19 and TRBJ1-1, with D perhaps TRBD1 (6 bases). Germline V gene sequence: CDR1 LNHDA, CDR2 SQIVND (reference sequence). V shed 4 bases and J shed 3 bases, with 12 bases lying between them. The CDR3 loop spans 14 amino acids. DNA of the CDR3: TGTGCCAGTAGTACCACAGGGATTTACACTGAAGCTTTCTTT. This translates into CASSTTGIYTEAFF.

V usage is TRBV2 and J usage is TRBJ2-2; 12 bases fit TRBD2. Trimming at V came to 6 bases and at J to 1 base, leaving 6 bases not matched to a gene. Germline V gene sequence: CDR1 SNHLY, CDR2 FYNNEI. The CDR3 covers 17 residues. The CDR3 bases are TGTGCCAGCAGCCGGCAGACTAGCGGGGGGAACACCGGGGAGCTGTTTTTT. Residues: CASSRQTSGGNTGELFF.

This chain joins TRBV19 and TRBJ1-1, with 12 nucleotides matching TRBD1. The CDR3 is made up of 16 amino acids. V dropped 5 bases and J dropped 0; count of bases not matched to a gene: 4. Germline CDR1 and CDR2: LNHDA and SQIVND (reference sequence). The CDR3 nucleotides are TGTGCCAGTAGTGAGGGGACAGGGGGCTTGAACACTGAAGCTTTCTTT. Encoded protein: CASSEGTGGLNTEAFF. Drawing the rest from reference TRBV19 and TRBJ1-1, the complete variable domain is DGGITQSPKYLFRKEGQNVTLSCEQNLNHDAMYWYRQDPGQGLRLIYYSQIVNDFQKGDIAEGYSVSREKKESFPLTVTSAQKNPTAFYLCASSEGTGGLNTEAFFGQGTRLTVV.

The rearrangement joins TRBV6-6 to TRBJ2-7, with no clear D. The CDR3 contains 14 residues. CDR1 is MNHNY, CDR2 SVGAGI, per germline (reference sequence). V was shortened by 8 bases and J by 0 bases, with 14 bases between the two germline ends. CDR3 coding DNA: TGTGCCAGCCGTAACTTGACAAGCTCCTACGAGCAGTACTTC. Translating it yields CASRNLTSSYEQYF.

The rearrangement links TRBV5-1 to TRBJ1-1; unclear D gene. Germline lookup yields CDR1 SGHRS and CDR2 YFSETQ. The CDR3 spans 13 residues. Trimming cost V 4 bases and J 0 bases, with 7 bases left between them. CDR3 region: CASSPEVNTEAFF. The CDR3 DNA reads TGCGCCAGCAGCCCCGAGGTGAACACTGAAGCTTTCTTT.

The rearrangement links TRBV2 to TRBJ1-5; TRBD1 aligns across 7 bases. The length of the CDR3 is 14 residues. Germline CDR1 is SNHLY and CDR2 is FYNNEI. Trimming took 4 bases from V and 6 from J; bases not matched to a gene: 6. CDR3 sequence (DNA): TGTGCCAGCAGTGTGAACAGGGGTAGTCAGCCCCAGCATTTT. Encoded protein: CASSVNRGSQPQHF. The variable domain in full, completed from reference TRBV2 and TRBJ1-5, reads EPEVTQTPSHQVTQMGQEVILRCVPISNHLYFYWYRQILGQKVEFLVSFYNNEISEKSEIFDDQFSVERPDGSNFTLKIRSTKLEDSAMYFCASSVNRGSQPQHFGDGTRLSIL.

The chain recombines TRBV6-6 with TRBJ2-6; D is unclear. This CDR3 comprises 13 residues. V lost 10 bases and J lost 3, with 10 bases in between. In germline, CDR1 is MNHNY, CDR2 SVGAGI (reference sequence). The CDR3 spells CATYPGGANVLTF. As DNA, the CDR3 is TGTGCCACCTACCCCGGTGGGGCCAACGTCCTGACTTTC.

This chain links TRBV4-3 with TRBJ1-2; D unclear. Deletions cut 1 base from V and 3 bases from J, with 18 bases between. Germline CDR1 is LGHNA and CDR2 is YSLEER. The length of the CDR3 is 17 residues. The CDR3 DNA is TGCGCCAGCAGCCAAGGGTCCGGTGGGCACCCGGACTATGGCTACACCTTC. The encoded protein is CASSQGSGGHPDYGYTF.

The rearrangement links TRBV5-4 to TRBJ2-2; D is unclear. The V gene lost 2 bases and the J gene lost 0 bases, with 8 bases spanning the gap. The CDR3 is made up of 15 amino acids. CDR1 is SGHNT, CDR2 YYREEE, per germline (reference sequence). The CDR3 is CASSLGGTNTGELFF. As DNA, the CDR3 is TGTGCCAGCAGCTTAGGCGGCACGAACACCGGGGAGCTGTTTTTT.

The chain joins TRBV4-1 to TRBJ1-3; 7 bases line up with TRBD1. CDR1 and CDR2 from the germline V gene are MGHRA and YSYEKL. The CDR3 runs 16 residues. V lost 4 bases, J lost 0 bases, and 6 bases stayed unmatched. This CDR3 is CASSLRQGSSGNTIYF. Here the CDR3 DNA reads TGCGCCAGCAGCCTCCGACAGGGAAGCTCTGGAAACACCATATATTTT.

The V call is TRBV4-2, the J call TRBJ1-2; 10 bases align to TRBD1. The length of the CDR3 is 14 residues. V lost 4 bases to trimming and J lost 4 bases; unmatched junction nucleotides: 3. The V gene's germline CDR1 is LGHNA and CDR2 YNFKEQ. The CDR3 coding sequence is TGTGCCAGCAGCCCGGACAGGGGGGCCTATGGCTACACCTTC. Protein: CASSPDRGAYGYTF.

The chain couples TRBV2 to TRBJ2-3; 7 bases fit TRBD2. CDR3 length: 16 residues. Germline CDR1 SNHLY, CDR2 FYNNEI. Trimming cost V 10 bases and J 0 bases; bases outside gene matches: 13. The CDR3 coding sequence is TGTGCCACCGTACCATCTAGCGGAGTTAGCACAGATACGCAGTATTTT. Protein: CATVPSSGVSTDTQYF.

This chain joins TRBV7-8 and TRBJ2-2, with a possible D match to TRBD1 (6 bases). V was trimmed by 10 bases and J by 5 bases, leaving 14 bases between them. From germline, CDR1 is SGHVS and CDR2 FQNEAQ. This CDR3 has 13 residues. The CDR3 DNA is TGTGCCATCCAAACAGGGTCGACCGGGGAGCTGTTTTTT. Its protein product is CAIQTGSTGELFF.

The V call is TRBV6-1, the J call TRBJ1-3; D gene uncertain. This CDR3 spans 14 amino acids. V gave up 6 bases and J gave up 1 base, with 10 bases separating them. Per germline, CDR1 MNHNS and CDR2 SASEGT. DNA for the CDR3: TGTGCCAGCAGACTGGTGGAGTCTGGAAACACCATATATTTT. Encoded protein: CASRLVESGNTIYF.